A single sample gave rise to the 28 T cell receptor beta chains below, sequenced in a study of shared clonotypes between healthy human individuals. Data came from immunoSEQ multiplex PCR; TCRdb stores just in-frame clones and leaves some out. This table has 550,000 to 600,000 clones, 95% to 98% appearing once. CD45RO-negative, CCR7-selected cells formed the naive CD8 fraction, which excluded terminally differentiated effector memory CD45RA+ cells. Sequenced input: naive CD8+ T cells sorted from blood. The source of these receptors is a man aged 25-40 years in good health.

This chain links TRBV28 with TRBJ2-1; D is possibly TRBD2 (6 bases). The CDR3 is 16 residues long. Germline loops: CDR1 MDHEN, CDR2 SYDVKM. V gave up 0 bases and J gave up 3 bases, with 12 bases separating them. The CDR3 nucleotides are TGTGCCAGCAGTTTATGGGGCGGGGTCAACTACAATGAGCAGTTCTTC. This sequence encodes CASSLWGGVNYNEQFF.

J is TRBJ2-1 and V is TRBV10-3, with a tentative D call TRBD1 (6 bases). The CDR3 spans 17 residues. V was clipped by 0 bases and J by 3 bases, with 15 bases between them. Germline CDR1 reads ENHRY; CDR2 reads SYGVKD. Written as DNA, the CDR3 is TGTGCCATCAGTGAGTCGGGGGCTCGACTAAACTACAATGAGCAGTTCTTC. Its protein product is CAISESGARLNYNEQFF.

The chain carries TRBV14 and TRBJ2-1; D remains ambiguous. With 4 bases removed from V and 0 bases from J, the gap between germline ends came to 7 bases. This CDR3 spans 14 amino acids. Germline V gene lookup returns CDR1 SGHDN and CDR2 FVKESK. The CDR3: CASSLWDSYNEQFF. The CDR3 DNA reads as TGTGCCAGCAGCCTCTGGGACTCCTACAATGAGCAGTTCTTC.

This clone was recorded once. The rearrangement links TRBV28 to TRBJ1-1; TRBD1 aligns across 11 bases. The CDR3 is 14 amino acids. With V trimmed by 7 bases and J by 4 bases, 5 bases remained unmatched. Per germline, CDR1 MDHEN and CDR2 SYDVKM. In nucleotides, the CDR3 is TGTGCCAGCACCTCCGGACAGGGGGCCACTGAAGCTTTCTTT. Translating it yields CASTSGQGATEAFF.

This sequence joins TRBV6-4 and TRBJ1-5, with D unresolved. V was shortened by 2 bases and J by 5 bases, with 7 bases between the two germline ends. There are 13 residues in the CDR3. In germline, CDR1 is MRHNA, CDR2 SNTAGT. The CDR3 spells CASSDEPYQPQHF. The CDR3 DNA sequence: TGTGCCAGCAGTGACGAGCCTTATCAGCCCCAGCATTTT.

This sequence joins TRBV7-9 and TRBJ2-1; 8 bases are a match to TRBD2. The germline V gene has CDR1 SEHNR and CDR2 FQNEAQ (reference sequence). J lost 8 bases, V lost 2 bases, and 14 bases had no gene match. The CDR3 runs to 17 residues. CDR3 sequence reads: CASSLTDSGKMSDEQFF. The CDR3 DNA reads as TGTGCCAGCAGCTTAACTGATAGCGGGAAGATGTCCGATGAGCAGTTCTTC.

Note on this clone: Other DNA sequences in this specimen translate into the identical CDR3. The chain is built from TRBV6-6 and TRBJ2-7; 7 bases map to TRBD2. CDR3 length: 11 residues. V lost 7 bases, J lost 3 bases, and 0 bases stayed unmatched. Germline CDR1 reads MNHNY; CDR2 reads SVGAGI (reference sequence). CDR3 loop: CASTGGYEQYF. CDR3 DNA: TGTGCCAGCACGGGGGGCTACGAGCAGTACTTC.

The CDR3 loop reads CASSNILRQGHTGELFF. CDR3 DNA sequence: TGTGCCAGCAGCAATATATTGCGACAGGGGCACACCGGGGAGCTGTTTTTT. The rearrangement joins TRBV7-6 to TRBJ2-2; TRBD1 matches at 8 bases. Germline trimming cut 5 bases from V and 3 bases from J; bases unmatched to any gene: 11. Germline assignment: CDR1 SGHVS and CDR2 FNYEAQ. CDR3 length equals 17 residues. Supplemented by reference TRBV7-6 and TRBJ2-2, the full variable domain reads GAGVSQSPRYKVTKRGQDVALRCDPISGHVSLYWYRQALGQGPEFLTYFNYEAQQDKSGLPNDRFSAERPEGSISTLTIQRTEQRDSAMYRCASSNILRQGHTGELFFGEGSRLTVL.

The V call is TRBV4-2, the J call TRBJ2-5, with 10 bases lining up with TRBD1. The V gene end was trimmed by 0 bases and the J gene end by 2 bases; junction bases not matched to a gene: 3. The CDR3 is 16 amino acids. The germline V gene encodes CDR1 LGHNA and CDR2 YNFKEQ. The CDR3: CASSQEDRGAQETQYF. DNA of the CDR3: TGTGCCAGCAGCCAAGAGGACAGGGGGGCGCAAGAGACCCAGTACTTC.

This chain links TRBV7-2 with TRBJ1-2; weak D call: TRBD1 (5 bases). V was trimmed by 1 base and J by 6 bases, leaving 12 bases between them. The CDR3 extends over 14 amino acids. Germline-derived CDR1 and CDR2 are SGHTA and FQGNSA. The CDR3 sequence is CASSLVVRDNGYTF. CDR3 in DNA: TGTGCCAGCAGCTTAGTCGTCAGGGATAATGGCTACACCTTC.

The genes are TRBV28 and TRBJ2-1; D ambiguous. The V and J ends lost 5 bases and 6 bases respectively, with 14 bases between them. Germline V gene lookup returns CDR1 MDHEN and CDR2 SYDVKM. The CDR3 totals 14 residues. DNA for the CDR3: TGTGCCAGCAGTAAGGCTAGTGGCCTCAATGAGCAGTTCTTC. This sequence encodes CASSKASGLNEQFF.

J is TRBJ2-5 and V is TRBV27; tentative D call: TRBD1 (5 bases). V lost 4 bases and J lost 1, with 13 bases in between. The CDR3 has 15 residues. The germline V gene has CDR1 MNHEY and CDR2 SMNVEV (reference sequence). DNA for the CDR3: TGTGCCAGCAGTTGGGCAGGGTCGGGCCAAGAGACCCAGTACTTC. It is translated as CASSWAGSGQETQYF.

The chain has TRBV5-6 and TRBJ2-7, with 8 bases aligning to TRBD1. This CDR3 is 12 amino acids long. With 7 bases clipped from V and 2 bases from J, the junction kept 2 bases outside the gene matches. Germline V gene sequence: CDR1 SGHDT, CDR2 YYEEEE. The CDR3 DNA is TGTGCCAGCGGACAGGGAACCTACGAGCAGTACTTC. Encoded protein: CASGQGTYEQYF.

V and J are TRBV27 and TRBJ2-7; D possibly corresponds to TRBD2 (6 bases). Trimming stripped 6 bases from V and 1 base from J, with 13 bases between. CDR3 size: 14 residues. Germline CDR1 and CDR2: MNHEY and SMNVEV (reference sequence). CDR3 sequence: CASSFGGESYEQYF. The CDR3 region has the DNA TGTGCCAGCAGCTTCGGGGGAGAATCCTACGAGCAGTACTTC.

The chain uses TRBV2 and TRBJ2-7; D uncertain. The V end lost 0 bases, the J end lost 5 bases, and 8 bases lay between the germline ends. The CDR3 consists of 13 residues. Germline CDR1 and CDR2: SNHLY and FYNNEI. CDR3 sequence (DNA): TGTGCCAGCAGTGAAGCGTTCGAGCACGAGCAGTACTTC. Protein: CASSEAFEHEQYF.

The chain links TRBV7-8 to TRBJ1-5; D is uncertain. The CDR3 covers 15 residues. Trimming took 3 bases from V and 3 from J, leaving 12 bases between them. Germline CDR1 SGHVS, CDR2 FQNEAQ. The CDR3 DNA reads as TGTGCCAGCAGCTTTGTTGGTAGGGTCAATCAGCCCCAGCATTTT. Translating it yields CASSFVGRVNQPQHF.

The chain links TRBV13 to TRBJ2-7; TRBD2 matches 9 bases. The germline V gene has CDR1 PRHDT and CDR2 FYEKMQ (reference sequence). V lost 5 bases to trimming and J lost 6 bases; unmatched junction nucleotides: 17. The CDR3 is 17 amino acids. The CDR3: CASSPISASGTGGEQYF. The DNA for the CDR3 is TGTGCCAGCAGCCCGATCTCGGCTAGCGGGACTGGCGGCGAGCAGTACTTC.

The chain combines TRBV10-3 with TRBJ1-3; D possibly corresponds to TRBD1 (5 bases). V lost 8 bases and J 0 bases, leaving 14 bases between the germline ends. Germline V gene lookup returns CDR1 ENHRY and CDR2 SYGVKD. This CDR3 region has 15 residues. The CDR3 DNA reads TGTGCCATCCAGGGAGTGCCTGGCTCTGGAAACACCATATATTTT. Amino acid sequence: CAIQGVPGSGNTIYF.

The genes are TRBV9 and TRBJ2-7; TRBD2 agrees at 11 bases. V dropped 3 bases and J dropped 12; count of bases not matched to a gene: 8. From germline, CDR1 is SGDLS and CDR2 YYNGEE. The CDR3 runs 13 residues. CDR3 region: CASSASLAGDLYF. CDR3 nucleotides: TGTGCCAGCAGCGCCTCACTAGCGGGAGATCTGTACTTC.

The rearrangement links TRBV5-1 to TRBJ2-7; D not resolved. The V and J ends lost 4 bases and 3 bases respectively, with 11 bases between them. Looked up from germline, CDR1 is SGHRS and CDR2 is YFSETQ. There are 13 residues in the CDR3. The CDR3 protein is CASSARSSYEQYF. The CDR3 DNA reads TGCGCCAGCAGCGCCCGGTCGAGCTACGAGCAGTACTTC.

The chain combines TRBV6-1 with TRBJ2-1; TRBD2 might be the D (5 bases). Germline V gene data show CDR1 as MNHNS and CDR2 as SASEGT. The CDR3 is made up of 14 amino acids. The V end lost 0 bases, the J end lost 6 bases, and 9 bases lay between the germline ends. CDR3 sequence: CASSEARGVNEQFF. The CDR3 DNA follows: TGTGCCAGCAGTGAAGCCCGGGGTGTCAATGAGCAGTTCTTC.

The chain joins TRBV2 to TRBJ2-6; D is perhaps TRBD2 (5 bases). V was cut by 4 bases and J by 0 bases, with 16 bases left in between. The CDR3 loop spans 18 amino acids. Germline assignment: CDR1 SNHLY and CDR2 FYNNEI. CDR3 sequence: CASSARGVWDSGANVLTF. Here the CDR3 DNA reads TGTGCCAGCAGTGCCCGGGGAGTATGGGACTCTGGGGCCAACGTCCTGACTTTC.

The V call is TRBV14, the J call TRBJ2-5; D tentatively reads TRBD1 or TRBD2 (5 bases each). The CDR3 spans 15 residues. Germline CDR1 is SGHDN and CDR2 is FVKESK. V was pared by 6 bases and J by 1 base, with 15 bases between. CDR3: CASSPQRGPQETQYF. CDR3 sequence (DNA): TGTGCCAGCAGTCCCCAGAGGGGTCCCCAAGAGACCCAGTACTTC.

The chain joins TRBV7-9 to TRBJ2-2, with D maybe TRBD1 (6 bases). V was cut by 3 bases and J by 5 bases, with 16 bases left in between. The length of the CDR3 is 16 residues. Looked up from germline, CDR1 is SEHNR and CDR2 is FQNEAQ (reference sequence). The CDR3 sequence is CASSFLPEQGTGELFF. Written as DNA, the CDR3 is TGTGCCAGCAGCTTCCTACCTGAACAGGGAACCGGGGAGCTGTTTTTT.

The chain recombines TRBV13 with TRBJ2-2, with no clear D. CDR1 and CDR2 (germline): PRHDT, FYEKMQ (reference sequence). CDR3 length: 11 residues. Trimming shortened V by 2 bases and J by 5 bases, and 0 bases separated the two germline ends. The DNA for the CDR3 is TGTGCCAGCAGCTTAACCGGGGAGCTGTTTTTT. It yields the protein CASSLTGELFF.

The chain carries TRBV27 and TRBJ2-7, with 8 bases lining up with TRBD2. V shed 6 bases, J shed 3 bases, and the junction held 7 bases outside the gene matches. The CDR3 sequence is 14 residues long. Germline V CDR1 and CDR2: MNHEY, SMNVEV (reference sequence). The CDR3 region is CASRPGLDDYEQYF. The CDR3 coding sequence is TGTGCCAGCAGGCCGGGACTAGATGACTACGAGCAGTACTTC.

CDR3: CASSGRDRPAYEQYF. CDR3 nucleotide sequence: TGTGCCAGCAGCGGCCGGGACAGGCCGGCCTACGAGCAGTACTTC. The chain uses TRBV28 and TRBJ2-7, with 8 bases matching TRBD1. This CDR3 has 15 residues. The germline V gene has CDR1 MDHEN and CDR2 SYDVKM. With V trimmed by 6 bases and J by 2 bases, 9 bases remained unmatched.

This clone was detected only once. CDR3: CASSLNNRVDGYTF. The DNA for the CDR3 is TGTGCCAGCAGTTTAAATAACAGGGTTGACGGCTACACCTTC. The chain uses TRBV27 and TRBJ1-2, with a weak D call TRBD1 (6 bases). V lost 2 bases to trimming and J lost 8 bases, with 15 bases between them. Germline assignment: CDR1 MNHEY and CDR2 SMNVEV (reference sequence). The length of the CDR3 is 14 residues.